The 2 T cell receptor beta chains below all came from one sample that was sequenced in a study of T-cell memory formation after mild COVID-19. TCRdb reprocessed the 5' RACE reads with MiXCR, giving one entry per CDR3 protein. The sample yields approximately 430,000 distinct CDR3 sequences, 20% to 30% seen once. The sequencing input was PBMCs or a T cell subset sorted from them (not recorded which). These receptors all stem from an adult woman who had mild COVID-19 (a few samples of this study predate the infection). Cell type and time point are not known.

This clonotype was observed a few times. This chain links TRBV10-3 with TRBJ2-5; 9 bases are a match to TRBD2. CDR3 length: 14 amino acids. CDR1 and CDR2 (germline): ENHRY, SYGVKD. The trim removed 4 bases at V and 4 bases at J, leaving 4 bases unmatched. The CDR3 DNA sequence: TGTGCCATCAGTGTTAGCGGGAGAGGAGAGACCCAGTACTTC. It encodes CAISVSGRGETQYF.

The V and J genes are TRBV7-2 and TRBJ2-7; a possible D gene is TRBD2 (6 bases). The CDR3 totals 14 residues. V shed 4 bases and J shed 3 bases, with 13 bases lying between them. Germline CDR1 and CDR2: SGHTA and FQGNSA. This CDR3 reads CASSSGLYLYEQYF. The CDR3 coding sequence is TGTGCCAGCAGCTCCGGACTATACCTCTACGAGCAGTACTTC.